This paragraph reports one TCR beta chain. The data were obtained in a study of T cell responses to AZD1222 COVID-19 vaccine. TCRdb's copy holds only in-frame clones and misses some; the assay was immunoSEQ multiplex PCR. The table lists over 100,000 clones, 85% to 95% of them singletons. The source of this sequence is an adult in good health. This sample comprised peripheral blood, obtained on day 0 of AZD1222 vaccination.

CDR3 in amino acids: CASSRSEYSNQPQHF. CDR3 coding DNA: TGCGCCAGCAGCCGGTCAGAATATAGCAATCAGCCCCAGCATTTT. The chain uses TRBV4-1 and TRBJ1-5; D remains ambiguous. This CDR3 comprises 15 residues. Trimming cost V 4 bases and J 0 bases, with 10 bases left between them. The germline gives CDR1 MGHRA, CDR2 YSYEKL.